The 4 T cell receptor beta chains below come from one sample, sequenced in a study of blood T cell repertoires in COVID-19. Clones were read by immunoSEQ multiplex PCR, and TCRdb kept only the in-frame ones, dropping some. The sample consists of some 500,000 clones, approximately 87% of them appearing once. Sequencing used PBMCs or T cells enriched from blood (not recorded which). The source is a middle-aged woman who had recovered from COVID-19.

J is TRBJ2-7 and V is TRBV14; no reliable D call. V was pared by 4 bases and J by 6 bases, with 13 bases between. Germline CDR1 and CDR2: SGHDN and FVKESK. This CDR3 comprises 13 residues. The DNA of the CDR3 is TGTGCCAGCAGCCCTAGGTGGCAGAGCGAGCAGTACTTC. Protein: CASSPRWQSEQYF.

V is TRBV12-3 or TRBV12-4 and J is TRBJ1-1; the D gene is possibly TRBD1 (5 bases). V was pared by 7 bases and J by 2 bases, with 11 bases between. The CDR3 has 13 amino acids. The CDR3 spells CASTRGGNTEAFF. CDR3 DNA: TGTGCCAGCACTCGGGGGGGTAACACTGAAGCTTTCTTT.

This rearrangement joins TRBV28 to TRBJ1-2; tentatively, D is TRBD1 (6 bases). The CDR3 has 13 residues. Germline V gives CDR1 MDHEN, CDR2 SYDVKM. The V end was cut by 7 bases, the J end by 8 bases, with 17 bases between. CDR3 protein: CASIIQGGRGYTF. DNA for the CDR3: TGTGCCAGCATCATACAGGGTGGTCGGGGCTACACCTTC.

The chain links TRBV2 to TRBJ1-5; D might be TRBD1 (5 bases). The germline V gene has CDR1 SNHLY and CDR2 FYNNEI. The CDR3 runs 15 residues. The V gene lost 1 base and the J gene lost 4 bases, with 11 bases spanning the gap. The CDR3 DNA reads as TGTGCCAGCAGTGAAGTGCGGGGGGGAAATCAGCCCCAGCATTTT. Encoded protein: CASSEVRGGNQPQHF.